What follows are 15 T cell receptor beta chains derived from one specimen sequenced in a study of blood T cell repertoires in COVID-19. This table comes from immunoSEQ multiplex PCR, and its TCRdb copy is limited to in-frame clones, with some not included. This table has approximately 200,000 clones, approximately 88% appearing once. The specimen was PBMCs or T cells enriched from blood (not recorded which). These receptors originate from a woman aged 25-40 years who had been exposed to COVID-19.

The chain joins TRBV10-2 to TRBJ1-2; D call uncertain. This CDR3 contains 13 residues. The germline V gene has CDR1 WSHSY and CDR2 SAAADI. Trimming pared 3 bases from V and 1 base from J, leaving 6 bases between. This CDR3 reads CASSENINYGYTF. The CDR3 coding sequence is TGCGCCAGCAGTGAAAACATTAACTATGGCTACACCTTC.

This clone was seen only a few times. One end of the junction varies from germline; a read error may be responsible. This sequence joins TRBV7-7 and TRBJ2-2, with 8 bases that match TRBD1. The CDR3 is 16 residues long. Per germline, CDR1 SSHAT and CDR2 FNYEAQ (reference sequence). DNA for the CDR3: TGTGCTAGCACCCCCGGACCCAGGGGGCGGACCGGGGAGCTGTTTTTT. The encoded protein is CASTPGPRGRTGELFF.

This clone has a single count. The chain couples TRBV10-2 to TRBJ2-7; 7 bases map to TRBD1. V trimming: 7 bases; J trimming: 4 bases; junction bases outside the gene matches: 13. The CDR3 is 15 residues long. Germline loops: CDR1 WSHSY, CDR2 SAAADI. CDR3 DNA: TGCGCCAGCACCCGAGAAACCGGGACAGCATACGAGCAGTACTTC. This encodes CASTRETGTAYEQYF.

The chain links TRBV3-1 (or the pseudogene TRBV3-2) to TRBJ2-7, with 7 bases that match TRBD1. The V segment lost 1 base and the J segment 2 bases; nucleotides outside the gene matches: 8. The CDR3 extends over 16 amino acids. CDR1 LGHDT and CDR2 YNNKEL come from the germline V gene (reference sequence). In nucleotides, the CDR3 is TGTGCCAGCAGCCAAGGCGACCAGGGACAGCCCTACGAGCAGTACTTC. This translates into CASSQGDQGQPYEQYF.

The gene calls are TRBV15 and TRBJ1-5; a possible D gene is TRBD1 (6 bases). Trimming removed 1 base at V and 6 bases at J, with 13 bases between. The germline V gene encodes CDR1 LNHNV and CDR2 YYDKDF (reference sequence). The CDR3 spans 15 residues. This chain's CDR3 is CATSRGYQGSQPQHF. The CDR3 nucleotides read TGTGCCACCAGCAGAGGTTATCAGGGGAGTCAGCCCCAGCATTTT.

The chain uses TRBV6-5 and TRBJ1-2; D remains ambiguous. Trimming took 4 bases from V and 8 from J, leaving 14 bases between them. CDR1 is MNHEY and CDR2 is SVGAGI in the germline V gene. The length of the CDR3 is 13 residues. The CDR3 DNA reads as TGTGCCAGCAGTTTATCCAGGCTCGAAGGCTACACCTTC. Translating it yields CASSLSRLEGYTF.

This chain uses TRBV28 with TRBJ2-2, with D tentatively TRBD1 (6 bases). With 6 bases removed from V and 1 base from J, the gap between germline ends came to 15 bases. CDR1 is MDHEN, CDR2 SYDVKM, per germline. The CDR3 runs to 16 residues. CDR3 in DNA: TGTGCCAGCAGGAACTACAGGGTCGAGAACACCGGGGAGCTGTTTTTT. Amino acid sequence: CASRNYRVENTGELFF. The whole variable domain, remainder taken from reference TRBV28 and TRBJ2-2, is DVKVTQSSRYLVKRTGEKVFLECVQDMDHENMFWYRQDPGLGLRLIYFSYDVKMKEKGDIPEGYSVSREKKERFSLILESASTNQTSMYLCASRNYRVENTGELFFGEGSRLTVL.

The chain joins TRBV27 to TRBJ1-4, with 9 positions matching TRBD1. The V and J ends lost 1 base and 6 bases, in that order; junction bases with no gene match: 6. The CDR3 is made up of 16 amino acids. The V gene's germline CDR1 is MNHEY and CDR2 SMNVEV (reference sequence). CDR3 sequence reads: CASSLWNTGGHEKLFF. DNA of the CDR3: TGTGCCAGCAGTTTATGGAACACAGGGGGCCATGAAAAACTGTTTTTT.

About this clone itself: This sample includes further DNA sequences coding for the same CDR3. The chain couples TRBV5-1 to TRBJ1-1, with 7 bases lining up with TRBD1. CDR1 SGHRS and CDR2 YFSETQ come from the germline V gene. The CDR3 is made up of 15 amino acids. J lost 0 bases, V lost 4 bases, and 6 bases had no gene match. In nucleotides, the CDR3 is TGCGCCAGCAGCCCTGGGACAGTCATGAACACTGAAGCTTTCTTT. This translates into CASSPGTVMNTEAFF.

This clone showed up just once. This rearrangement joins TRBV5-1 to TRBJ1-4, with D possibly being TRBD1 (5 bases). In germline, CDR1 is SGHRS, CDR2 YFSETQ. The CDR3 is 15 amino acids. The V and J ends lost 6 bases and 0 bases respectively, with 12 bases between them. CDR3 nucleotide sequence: TGCGCCAGCACCGCGGGGGACTCAACTAATGAAAAACTGTTTTTT. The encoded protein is CASTAGDSTNEKLFF. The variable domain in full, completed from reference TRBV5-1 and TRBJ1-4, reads KAGVTQTPRYLIKTRGQQVTLSCSPISGHRSVSWYQQTPGQGLQFLFEYFSETQRNKGNFPGRFSGRQFSNSRSEMNVSTLELGDSALYLCASTAGDSTNEKLFFGSGTQLSVL.

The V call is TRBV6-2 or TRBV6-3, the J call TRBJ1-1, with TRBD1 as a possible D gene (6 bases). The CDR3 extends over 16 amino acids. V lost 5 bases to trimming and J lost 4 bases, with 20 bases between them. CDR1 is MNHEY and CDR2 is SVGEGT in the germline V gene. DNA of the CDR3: TGTGCCAGCAGTCAGGGGCCTACCTTCTTGGGCACTGAAGCTTTCTTT. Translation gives CASSQGPTFLGTEAFF.

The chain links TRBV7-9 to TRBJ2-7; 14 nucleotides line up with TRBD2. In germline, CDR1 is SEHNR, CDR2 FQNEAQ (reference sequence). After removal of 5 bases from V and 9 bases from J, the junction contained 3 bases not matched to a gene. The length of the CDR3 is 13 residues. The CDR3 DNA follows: TGTGCCAGCAGCCGTGGACTAGCGGGAGGGCAGTACTTC. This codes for CASSRGLAGGQYF.

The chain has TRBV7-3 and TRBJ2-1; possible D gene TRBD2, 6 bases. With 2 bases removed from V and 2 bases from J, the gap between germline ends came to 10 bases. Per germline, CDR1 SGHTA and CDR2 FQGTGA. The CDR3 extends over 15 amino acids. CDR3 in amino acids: CASSLEGGPYNEQFF. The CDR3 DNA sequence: TGTGCCAGCAGCTTAGAGGGAGGACCCTACAATGAGCAGTTCTTC.

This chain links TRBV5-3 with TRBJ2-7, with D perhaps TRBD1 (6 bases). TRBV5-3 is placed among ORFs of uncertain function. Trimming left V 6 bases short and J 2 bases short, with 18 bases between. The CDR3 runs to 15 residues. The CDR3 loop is CARTLRDTQTYEQYF. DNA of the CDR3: TGTGCCAGAACCCTTCGGGACACTCAGACCTACGAGCAGTACTTC.

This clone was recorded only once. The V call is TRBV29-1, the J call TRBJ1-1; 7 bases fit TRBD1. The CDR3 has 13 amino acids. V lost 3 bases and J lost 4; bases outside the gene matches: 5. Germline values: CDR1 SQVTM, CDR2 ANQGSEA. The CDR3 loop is CSVDRDSGTEAFF. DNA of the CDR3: TGCAGCGTTGATAGGGACAGCGGCACTGAAGCTTTCTTT.